What follows is one T cell receptor beta chain and its context. The sample's time point: peripheral blood 6 weeks after treatment start. This sample is drawn from a study of PD-L1 blockade in urothelial cancer. Generated by immunoSEQ multiplex PCR, the TCRdb table keeps only in-frame clones and is missing some. This table has fewer than 30,000 clones, 84% appearing once. CDR1 SGHTA and CDR2 FQGNSA come from the germline V gene. V shed 2 bases and J 0 bases; nucleotides not matched to a gene: 3. This CDR3 spans 15 amino acids. This clonotype originated in an older man with urothelial cancer. The rearrangement links TRBV7-2 to TRBJ2-7; 8 nucleotides align to TRBD1. The source was PBMCs, collected around atezolizumab (anti-PD-L1) treatment. This CDR3 is CASSLSGGRSYEQYF. In DNA, the CDR3 is TGTGCCAGCAGCTTATCAGGGGGCCGCTCCTACGAGCAGTACTTC.